A single sample gave rise to the 20 T cell receptor beta chains below, sequenced in a study of T cells in localized non-small cell lung cancer. Using immunoSEQ multiplex PCR, the repertoire was profiled, and TCRdb retains in-frame clones only, with some absent. The sample holds roughly 35,000 clones, approximately 91% seen once. Source: peripheral blood, taken before any cancer treatment. These receptors all come from a woman between 40 and 69 years old with stage I lung adenocarcinoma.

This chain links TRBV9 with TRBJ1-1; 9 positions match TRBD1. After removal of 3 bases from V and 1 base from J, the junction contained 16 bases not matched to a gene. The CDR3 spans 19 residues. Germline values: CDR1 SGDLS, CDR2 YYNGEE. The CDR3 loop reads CASSGPPGTGLEENTEAFF. The DNA for the CDR3 is TGTGCCAGCAGCGGACCCCCCGGGACAGGGTTAGAGGAGAACACTGAAGCTTTCTTT. The full variable domain, its missing parts supplied by reference TRBV9 and TRBJ1-1, is DSGVTQTPKHLITATGQRVTLRCSPRSGDLSVYWYQQSLDQGLQFLIQYYNGEERAKGNILERFSAQQFPDLHSELNLSSLELGDSALYFCASSGPPGTGLEENTEAFFGQGTRLTVV.

The chain employs TRBV5-1 and TRBJ1-2, with 9 bases that match TRBD1. CDR3 length: 15 residues. Unmatched junction bases numbered 4, after V lost 0 bases and J lost 4 bases. Germline V gene data show CDR1 as SGHRS and CDR2 as YFSETQ. The CDR3 DNA is TGCGCCAGCAGCTTGGCCGAGACAGGGGGCTATGGCTACACCTTC. Translated: CASSLAETGGYGYTF.

The chain combines TRBV12-5 with TRBJ2-7, with TRBD1 matching over 10 bases. The CDR3 is 14 amino acids. J lost 2 bases, V lost 4 bases, and 2 bases had no gene match. Germline-derived CDR1 and CDR2 are LGHNT and FRNRAP. CDR3 sequence reads: CASGWDRGAYEQYF. CDR3 DNA: TGTGCTAGTGGTTGGGACAGGGGAGCCTACGAGCAGTACTTC.

The V call is TRBV30, the J call TRBJ1-5; 7 positions agree with TRBD1. Trimming at V came to 2 bases and at J to 6 bases, leaving 10 bases not matched to a gene. The CDR3 is 15 amino acids. Germline values: CDR1 GTSNPN, CDR2 SVGIG (reference sequence). The CDR3 sequence is CAWSTTGEPRQPQHF. DNA for the CDR3: TGTGCCTGGAGTACCACAGGGGAACCTCGTCAGCCCCAGCATTTT.

The chain is built from TRBV11-1 and TRBJ2-3; no definite D call. The germline V gene encodes CDR1 SGHAT and CDR2 FQDESV (reference sequence). There are 17 residues in the CDR3. The germline V and J ends were trimmed by 5 bases and 2 bases, with 20 bases remaining between them. The CDR3 spells CASSPGPTGHLTDTQYF. CDR3 nucleotide sequence: TGTGCCAGCAGCCCGGGTCCTACGGGTCACCTCACAGATACGCAGTATTTT.

The chain uses TRBV6-6 and TRBJ1-3; possible D gene TRBD1, 6 bases. Germline CDR1 MNHNY, CDR2 SVGAGI (reference sequence). CDR3 length: 16 residues. The V gene lost 7 bases and the J gene lost 2 bases, with 18 bases spanning the gap. For the CDR3, the DNA is TGTGCCAGCATCTTTACGTCAGGGGATCCTGGAAACACCATATATTTT. Translated: CASIFTSGDPGNTIYF.

The gene calls are TRBV7-2 and TRBJ2-5; tentatively, D is TRBD2 (5 bases). The V end was cut by 3 bases, the J end by 3 bases, with 20 bases between. The length of the CDR3 is 17 residues. Germline V gene sequence: CDR1 SGHTA, CDR2 FQGNSA. The DNA of the CDR3 is TGTGCCAGCAGCTTCAAAATCGTGGAAGCCGGGGAAGAGACCCAGTACTTC. Protein: CASSFKIVEAGEETQYF.

V is TRBV10-3 and J is TRBJ2-7; D may match TRBD1 or TRBD2 (5 bases each). The CDR3 has 18 amino acids. Germline lookup yields CDR1 ENHRY and CDR2 SYGVKD. The V gene lost 1 base and the J gene lost 0 bases, with 19 bases spanning the gap. The CDR3 DNA is TGTGCCATCAGTGAGTGGGGCAGCCGGGACCCCACCTCCTACGAGCAGTACTTC. Protein product: CAISEWGSRDPTSYEQYF.

This chain uses TRBV4-3 with TRBJ2-1; D might be TRBD2 (5 bases). V was shortened by 3 bases and J by 2 bases, with 14 bases between the two germline ends. This CDR3 has 16 residues. In germline, CDR1 is LGHNA, CDR2 YSLEER. The CDR3 here is CASSQMARGTYNEQFF. DNA of the CDR3: TGCGCCAGCAGCCAGATGGCCCGGGGAACCTACAATGAGCAGTTCTTC.

The rearrangement links TRBV9 to TRBJ2-5, with TRBD2 matching 9 bases. The junction had 3 bases not matched to a gene; V was cut back by 2 bases and J by 4 bases. Per germline, CDR1 SGDLS and CDR2 YYNGEE. CDR3 length: 14 amino acids. CDR3 DNA sequence: TGTGCCAGCAGCGTTAGCGGGGGAGGAGAGACCCAGTACTTC. Amino acids: CASSVSGGGETQYF.

The CDR3 here is CASSLYHSYNEQFF. CDR3 coding DNA: TGTGCCAGCAGTTTATACCACTCCTACAATGAGCAGTTCTTC. The V call is TRBV27, the J call TRBJ2-1, with D hard to call. The ends were cut back, 1 base at V and 0 bases at J, with 4 bases in the middle. Germline-derived CDR1 and CDR2 are MNHEY and SMNVEV (reference sequence). The CDR3 has 14 amino acids.

V is TRBV5-1 and J is TRBJ1-2, with D perhaps matching TRBD1 (6 bases). Trimming cost V 2 bases and J 5 bases, with 16 bases left between them. Germline CDR1 is SGHRS and CDR2 is YFSETQ. CDR3 length: 15 residues. CDR3 nucleotides: TGCGCCAGCAGCTTAGGGTGGACAGCTGAGTATGGCTACACCTTC. It translates to CASSLGWTAEYGYTF. Drawing the rest from reference TRBV5-1 and TRBJ1-2, the complete variable domain is KAGVTQTPRYLIKTRGQQVTLSCSPISGHRSVSWYQQTPGQGLQFLFEYFSETQRNKGNFPGRFSGRQFSNSRSEMNVSTLELGDSALYLCASSLGWTAEYGYTFGSGTRLTVV.

The V and J genes are TRBV7-3 and TRBJ1-5; 7 bases are shared with TRBD1. This CDR3 region has 14 residues. The germline gives CDR1 SGHTA, CDR2 FQGTGA. The V and J ends lost 5 bases and 2 bases, in that order; junction bases with no gene match: 3. The CDR3 coding sequence is TGTGCCAGCAGCCCAGGGGGGGGCAATCAGCCCCAGCATTTT. Translating it yields CASSPGGGNQPQHF.

This rearrangement joins TRBV27 to TRBJ2-2; TRBD2 is a possible D gene (7 bases). The ends were cut back, 5 bases at V and 5 bases at J, with 18 bases in the middle. CDR1 and CDR2 from the germline V gene are MNHEY and SMNVEV (reference sequence). The CDR3 runs to 16 residues. As DNA, the CDR3 is TGTGCCAGCAGTCTCCGTGGGGGGGCTTGGACCGGGGAGCTGTTTTTT. Protein: CASSLRGGAWTGELFF.

The chain couples TRBV27 to TRBJ1-5; D unresolved. Germline V gene data show CDR1 as MNHEY and CDR2 as SMNVEV (reference sequence). The CDR3 covers 16 residues. V lost 0 bases, J lost 4 bases, and 13 bases lay in between. This CDR3 reads CASSLSPGGRNQPQHF. The CDR3 region has the DNA TGTGCCAGCAGTTTATCTCCAGGAGGTAGGAATCAGCCCCAGCATTTT.

The chain employs TRBV5-1 and TRBJ2-3; 7 bases agree with TRBD2. With 7 bases clipped from V and 0 bases from J, the junction kept 2 bases outside the gene matches. The CDR3 length is 13 residues. CDR1 is SGHRS, CDR2 YFSETQ, per germline. CDR3 DNA sequence: TGCGCCAGCGGGCGGGGGAGCACAGATACGCAGTATTTT. It specifies CASGRGSTDTQYF.

The chain carries TRBV10-1 and TRBJ2-2; perhaps TRBD1 as D (6 bases). This CDR3 contains 15 residues. Germline V gene sequence: CDR1 WNHNN, CDR2 SYGVQD (reference sequence). The V end lost 10 bases, the J end lost 3 bases, and 18 bases lay between the germline ends. The CDR3 DNA sequence: TGCGCCACCAAAAAACAGGGTTTAGACACCGGGGAGCTGTTTTTT. Its protein product is CATKKQGLDTGELFF.

J is TRBJ1-2 and V is TRBV4-2; 9 nucleotides line up with TRBD1. After removal of 1 base from V and 2 bases from J, the junction contained 5 bases not matched to a gene. Germline values: CDR1 LGHNA, CDR2 YNFKEQ. The CDR3 is 16 amino acids. CDR3: CASSQVGTGRNYGYTF. The CDR3 DNA sequence: TGTGCCAGCAGCCAAGTGGGGACAGGGAGAAACTATGGCTACACCTTC.

The chain couples TRBV5-4 to TRBJ2-1, with 9 positions matching TRBD1. CDR1 SGHNT and CDR2 YYREEE come from the germline V gene (reference sequence). V lost 4 bases, J lost 4 bases, and 6 bases stayed unmatched. This CDR3 contains 15 residues. For the CDR3, the DNA is TGTGCCAGCAGCATCGGACAGGGGAATTACAATGAGCAGTTCTTC. Its translation: CASSIGQGNYNEQFF.

This chain connects TRBV7-9 to TRBJ2-5; 14 bases agree with TRBD2. The length of the CDR3 is 16 residues. Germline loops: CDR1 SEHNR, CDR2 FQNEAQ (reference sequence). J gave up 5 bases and V 5 bases, and 7 bases lay outside the gene matches. In DNA form, the CDR3 reads TGTGCCAGCAGCCCCGGGACTAGCGGGGGTCGGGAGACCCAGTACTTC. Translating gives CASSPGTSGGRETQYF.